The 20 T cell receptor beta chains below were found in one sample sequenced in a study of identical twins. Each CDR3 protein gets one entry after TCRdb re-called the 5' RACE reads with MiXCR. The profile shows about 700,000 distinct CDR3 sequences, roughly 6% of them singletons. Sample: naive T cells sorted from blood. Receptors were obtained from a man younger than 35 in good health.

In its sample, this clonotype was seen many times. V usage is TRBV6-5 and J usage is TRBJ2-1; D call uncertain. CDR3 size: 13 residues. Germline CDR1 MNHEY, CDR2 SVGAGI. Trimming pared 0 bases from V and 10 bases from J, leaving 10 bases between. CDR3 residues: CASSYSTKGEQFF. Written as DNA, the CDR3 is TGTGCCAGCAGTTACTCTACCAAGGGCGAGCAGTTCTTC.

This rearrangement joins TRBV18 to TRBJ2-1; D tentatively fits TRBD1 or TRBD2 (5 bases each). This CDR3 is 14 amino acids long. V was clipped by 3 bases and J by 6 bases, with 12 bases between them. Germline V CDR1 and CDR2: KGHSH, LQKENI. The DNA for the CDR3 is TGTGCCAGCTCACCTAACCGGGACCGCAATGAGCAGTTCTTC. As protein: CASSPNRDRNEQFF.

Note on this clonotype: This may arise from a read error, as a much more abundant clone is one base away. The chain couples TRBV12-3 or TRBV12-4 to TRBJ2-5; 7 nucleotides match TRBD2. The CDR3 spans 15 residues. The CDR3 loop is CVSSRGGAAQETQYF. In nucleotides, the CDR3 is TGTGTCAGCAGCCGCGGGGGAGCGGCACAAGAGACCCAGTACTTC.

At least ten counts were recorded for this clonotype. The gene calls are TRBV10-3 and TRBJ2-5, with D perhaps TRBD2 (5 bases). The CDR3 consists of 15 residues. Trimming shortened V by 4 bases and J by 1 base, and 13 bases separated the two germline ends. The V gene's germline CDR1 is ENHRY and CDR2 SYGVKD. The CDR3 here is CAISGTQKIQETQYF. CDR3 bases: TGTGCCATCAGTGGGACTCAGAAAATCCAAGAGACCCAGTACTTC.

This clonotype was recorded a few times. The V call is TRBV30, the J call TRBJ2-3; TRBD2 agrees at 11 bases. The germline CDR1 and CDR2 sequences are GTSNPN and SVGIG (reference sequence). V trimming: 4 bases; J trimming: 0 bases; junction bases outside the gene matches: 3. This CDR3 has 15 amino acids. The CDR3 region is CAWKRTSGSTDTQYF. As DNA, the CDR3 is TGTGCCTGGAAGCGGACTAGCGGGAGCACAGATACGCAGTATTTT.

For this clonotype: One base away lies a much larger clone, so this may be a sequencing read error. This chain connects TRBV27 to TRBJ1-5; D is undetermined. Trimming cost V 4 bases and J 0 bases, with 10 bases left between them. This CDR3 is 15 amino acids long. Germline V gene lookup returns CDR1 MNHEY and CDR2 SMNVEV (reference sequence). In DNA form, the CDR3 reads TGTGCCAGCAGTTCACGGGAGGATAGCAATCAGCCCCAGCATTTT. Its translation: CASSSREDSNQPQHF.

This clonotype was detected a few times. V is TRBV11-2 and J is TRBJ1-5, with D unclear. The CDR3 has 12 amino acids. CDR1 SGHAT and CDR2 FQNNGV come from the germline V gene. The ends were cut back, 3 bases at V and 7 bases at J, with 7 bases in the middle. The CDR3 region is CASSFIGQPQHF. Written as DNA, the CDR3 is TGTGCCAGCAGCTTCATTGGACAGCCCCAGCATTTT.

This clonotype was picked up many times. V usage is TRBV2 and J usage is TRBJ2-5; 7 bases line up with TRBD1. The CDR3 sequence is 13 residues long. V gave up 8 bases and J gave up 2 bases; unmatched junction bases: 5. CDR1 SNHLY and CDR2 FYNNEI come from the germline V gene. CDR3 protein: CASVRDSQETQYF. For the CDR3, the DNA is TGTGCCAGCGTCCGGGACAGTCAAGAGACCCAGTACTTC. The whole variable domain, filled in from reference TRBV2 and TRBJ2-5, reads EPEVTQTPSHQVTQMGQEVILRCVPISNHLYFYWYRQILGQKVEFLVSFYNNEISEKSEIFDDQFSVERPDGSNFTLKIRSTKLEDSAMYFCASVRDSQETQYFGPGTRLLVL.

This clonotype has ten or more counts. An end of the junction does not agree with germline; a read error may underlie this. The chain joins TRBV24-1 to TRBJ2-7; D possibly matches TRBD1 or TRBD2 (6 bases each). Germline CDR1 is KGHDR and CDR2 is SFDVKD. The CDR3 is 15 amino acids. CDR3: CATSDLRDKAYEQYF. In DNA, the CDR3 is TGTGCCACCAGCGATTTGCGGGACAAGGCCTACGAGCAGTACTTC.

The chain combines TRBV6-4 with TRBJ1-1; weak D call: TRBD1 (5 bases). Trimming stripped 6 bases from V and 2 bases from J, with 10 bases between. Germline-derived CDR1 and CDR2 are MRHNA and SNTAGT. CDR3 length: 13 amino acids. CDR3 sequence reads: CASSSGFNTEAFF. In DNA form, the CDR3 reads TGTGCCAGCAGCTCAGGGTTTAACACTGAAGCTTTCTTT.

At least ten counts were recorded for this clonotype. The chain couples TRBV29-1 to TRBJ1-1; D not resolved. Germline assignment: CDR1 SQVTM and CDR2 ANQGSEA. The CDR3 spans 11 residues. The germline V and J ends were trimmed by 4 bases and 10 bases, with 13 bases remaining between them. The CDR3 reads CSVVYPPGAFF. In DNA, the CDR3 is TGCAGCGTTGTTTATCCGCCGGGAGCTTTCTTT.

The V call is TRBV15, the J call TRBJ2-1; a possible D gene is TRBD2 (6 bases). The CDR3 length is 16 residues. V was cut by 0 bases and J by 5 bases, with 14 bases left in between. Looked up from germline, CDR1 is LNHNV and CDR2 is YYDKDF (reference sequence). CDR3 nucleotide sequence: TGTGCCACCAGCAGAGAGAGACTAGTAGGGCACAATGAGCAGTTCTTC. This sequence encodes CATSRERLVGHNEQFF. Full variable domain (missing parts from reference TRBV15 and TRBJ2-1): DAMVIQNPRYQVTQFGKPVTLSCSQTLNHNVMYWYQQKSSQAPKLLFHYYDKDFNNEADTPDNFQSRRPNTSFCFLDIRSPGLGDTAMYLCATSRERLVGHNEQFFGPGTRLTVL.

This clonotype has ten or more counts. V and J are TRBV12-3 or TRBV12-4 and TRBJ1-2, with D hard to call. This CDR3 is built from 14 residues. The germline V and J ends were trimmed by 3 bases and 5 bases, with 13 bases remaining between them. CDR3: CASSFRSATYGYTF. CDR3 sequence (DNA): TGTGCCAGCAGTTTCAGGTCGGCAACTTATGGCTACACCTTC.

The chain employs TRBV6-1 and TRBJ2-7; D gene unclear. Trimming pared 4 bases from V and 3 bases from J, leaving 10 bases between. CDR3 size: 13 residues. The germline gives CDR1 MNHNS, CDR2 SASEGT. CDR3 loop: CASSVVDRYEQYV. DNA of the CDR3: TGTGCCAGCAGTGTCGTAGACCGCTACGAGCAGTACGTC.

The sample holds many counts of this clonotype. The rearrangement uses TRBV30 and TRBJ2-1; perhaps TRBD2 as D (5 bases). CDR3 length: 13 residues. V dropped 5 bases and J dropped 5 bases, with 13 bases sitting between them. Germline V lookup: CDR1 GTSNPN, CDR2 SVGIG (reference sequence). CDR3 protein: CAWDPGLNNEQFF. The CDR3 nucleotides read TGTGCCTGGGATCCCGGACTGAACAATGAGCAGTTCTTC. The whole variable domain, filled in from reference TRBV30 and TRBJ2-1, reads SQTIHQWPATLVQPVGSPLSLECTVEGTSNPNLYWYRQAAGRGLQLLFYSVGIGQISSEVPQNLSASRPQDRQFILSSKKLLLSDSGFYLCAWDPGLNNEQFFGPGTRLTVL.

This clonotype appeared a few times. This chain uses TRBV18 with TRBJ2-7; the match to TRBD2 covers 10 bases. V was pared by 6 bases and J by 5 bases, with 4 bases of the junction left unmatched. The length of the CDR3 is 13 residues. Germline V gene lookup returns CDR1 KGHSH and CDR2 LQKENI. The CDR3 protein is CASSLTSGDEQYF. CDR3 DNA: TGTGCCAGCTCCCTCACTAGCGGGGACGAGCAGTACTTC.

This clonotype was recorded at least ten times. The V call is TRBV6-1, the J call TRBJ2-3; D remains unclear. Trimming pared 6 bases from V and 1 base from J, leaving 14 bases between. This CDR3 has 15 amino acids. Germline V CDR1 and CDR2: MNHNS, SASEGT. CDR3 nucleotide sequence: TGTGCCAGCAGCCCCCTAGGGCCTCGCACAGATACGCAGTATTTT. It specifies CASSPLGPRTDTQYF.

The chain employs TRBV15 and TRBJ2-1; D is unresolved. The CDR3 runs to 17 residues. Germline CDR1 is LNHNV and CDR2 is YYDKDF (reference sequence). The V end lost 0 bases, the J end lost 2 bases, and 14 bases lay between the germline ends. The chain's CDR3 is CATSRDRSLHPYNEQFF. In DNA form, the CDR3 reads TGTGCCACCAGCAGAGATAGATCACTTCATCCCTACAATGAGCAGTTCTTC. Combining the CDR3 with reference TRBV15 and TRBJ2-1 gives the whole variable domain DAMVIQNPRYQVTQFGKPVTLSCSQTLNHNVMYWYQQKSSQAPKLLFHYYDKDFNNEADTPDNFQSRRPNTSFCFLDIRSPGLGDTAMYLCATSRDRSLHPYNEQFFGPGTRLTVL.

This clonotype was seen only a few times. The chain has TRBV5-1 and TRBJ2-7; 10 bases match TRBD1. The CDR3 sequence is 14 residues long. CDR1 SGHRS and CDR2 YFSETQ come from the germline V gene. The ends lost 3 bases at V and 7 bases at J; junction bases unmatched: 7. This chain's CDR3 is CASSWRQGAKEQYF. Written as DNA, the CDR3 is TGCGCCAGCAGCTGGCGACAGGGGGCCAAGGAGCAGTACTTC.

The rearrangement links TRBV5-5 to TRBJ2-1; 13 nucleotides align to TRBD2. CDR3 length: 16 residues. The germline CDR1 and CDR2 sequences are SGHKS and YYEKEE (reference sequence). V shed 0 bases and J 8 bases; nucleotides not matched to a gene: 5. The CDR3 sequence: CASSLVLAGGSDEQFF. CDR3 nucleotide sequence: TGTGCCAGCAGCTTGGTACTAGCGGGAGGGAGCGATGAGCAGTTCTTC.